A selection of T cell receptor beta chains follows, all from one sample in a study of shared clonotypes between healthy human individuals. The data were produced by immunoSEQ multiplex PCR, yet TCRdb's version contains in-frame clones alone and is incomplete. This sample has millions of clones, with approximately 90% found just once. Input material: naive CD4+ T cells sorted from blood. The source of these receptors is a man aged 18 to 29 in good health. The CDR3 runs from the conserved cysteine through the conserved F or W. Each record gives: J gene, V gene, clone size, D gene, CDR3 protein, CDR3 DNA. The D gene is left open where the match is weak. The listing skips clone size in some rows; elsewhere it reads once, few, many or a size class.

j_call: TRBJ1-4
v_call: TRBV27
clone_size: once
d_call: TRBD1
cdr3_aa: CASRGTAATNEKLFF
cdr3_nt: TGTGCCAGCAGAGGGACAGCCGCAACTAATGAAAAACTGTTTTTT

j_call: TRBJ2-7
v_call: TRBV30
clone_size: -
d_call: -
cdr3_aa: CAWSRGPPLGEQYF
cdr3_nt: TGTGCCTGGAGTAGGGGACCCCCCTTGGGGGAGCAGTACTTC

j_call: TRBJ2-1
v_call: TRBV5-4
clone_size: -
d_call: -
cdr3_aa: CASSLEGGVQFF
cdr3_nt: TGTGCCAGCAGCTTGGAGGGAGGTGTGCAGTTCTTC

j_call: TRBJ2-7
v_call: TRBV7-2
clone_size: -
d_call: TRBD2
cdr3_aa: CASSLGAVAGAPYEQYF
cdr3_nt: TGTGCCAGCAGCTTAGGCGCGGTGGCGGGAGCCCCGTACGAGCAGTACTTC

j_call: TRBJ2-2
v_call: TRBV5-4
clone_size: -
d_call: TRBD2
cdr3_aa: CASSPVAGAIIGELFF
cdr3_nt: TGTGCCAGCAGCCCGGTAGCGGGCGCGATCATCGGGGAGCTGTTTTTT

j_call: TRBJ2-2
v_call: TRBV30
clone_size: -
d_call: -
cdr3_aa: CAWSVLTAGELFF
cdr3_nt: TGTGCCTGGAGTGTCCTGACGGCCGGGGAGCTGTTTTTT

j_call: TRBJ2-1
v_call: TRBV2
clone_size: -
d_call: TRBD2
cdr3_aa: CASRAHDSGGARYNEQFF
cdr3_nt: TGTGCCAGCAGGGCCCATGATAGCGGGGGAGCAAGATACAATGAGCAGTTCTTC

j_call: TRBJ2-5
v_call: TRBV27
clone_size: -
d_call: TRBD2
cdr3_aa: CASNPGLGNQETQYF
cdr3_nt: TGTGCCAGCAACCCGGGACTAGGAAATCAAGAGACCCAGTACTTC

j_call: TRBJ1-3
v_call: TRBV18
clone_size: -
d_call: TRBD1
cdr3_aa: CASSFLPGQGSPVSGNTIYF
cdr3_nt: TGTGCCAGCTCGTTCTTACCGGGACAGGGTTCTCCGGTCTCTGGAAACACCATATATTTT

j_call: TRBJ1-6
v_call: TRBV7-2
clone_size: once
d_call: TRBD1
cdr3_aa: CASSSKVGTGGPPLHF
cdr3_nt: TGTGCCAGCAGCTCCAAGGTGGGGACAGGGGGGCCACCCCTCCACTTT

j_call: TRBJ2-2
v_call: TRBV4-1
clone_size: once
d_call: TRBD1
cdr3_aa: CASSQERTGANTGELFF
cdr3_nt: TGCGCCAGCAGCCAAGAAAGGACAGGAGCTAACACCGGGGAGCTGTTTTTT

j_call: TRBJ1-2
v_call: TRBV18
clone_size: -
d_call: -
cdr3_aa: CASSPGLAGNYGYTF
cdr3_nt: TGTGCCAGCTCACCAGGCCTCGCGGGTAACTATGGCTACACCTTC

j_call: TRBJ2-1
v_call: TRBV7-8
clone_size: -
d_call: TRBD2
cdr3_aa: CASSLNLAGGVNEQFF
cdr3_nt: TGTGCCAGCAGCTTAAACCTAGCGGGAGGGGTGAATGAGCAGTTCTTC

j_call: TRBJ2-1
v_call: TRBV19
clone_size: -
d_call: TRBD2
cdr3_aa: CASSMQLAGASYNEQFF
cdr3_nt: TGTGCCAGTAGTATGCAGCTAGCGGGGGCCTCCTACAATGAGCAGTTCTTC

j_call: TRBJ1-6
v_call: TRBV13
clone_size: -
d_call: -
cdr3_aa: CASSGGTVDSPLHF
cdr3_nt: TGTGCCAGCAGCGGAGGGACTGTAGATTCACCCCTCCACTTT

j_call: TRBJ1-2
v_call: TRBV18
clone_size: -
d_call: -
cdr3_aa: CASSPYGRTNYGYTF
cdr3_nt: TGTGCCAGCTCCCCTTACGGGAGAACTAACTATGGCTACACCTTC

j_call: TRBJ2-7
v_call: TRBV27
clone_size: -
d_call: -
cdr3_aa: CASSSGPTSYEQYF
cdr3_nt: TGTGCCAGCAGTTCAGGACCGACGTCCTACGAGCAGTACTTC

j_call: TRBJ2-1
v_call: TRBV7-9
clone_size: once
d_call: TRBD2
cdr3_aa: CASSYRSGTSGGTNEQFF
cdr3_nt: TGTGCCAGCAGCTATCGTTCCGGGACTAGCGGGGGGACCAATGAGCAGTTCTTC

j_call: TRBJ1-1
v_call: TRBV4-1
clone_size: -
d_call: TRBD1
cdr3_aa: CASSKGQGFMNTEAFF
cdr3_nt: TGCGCCAGCAGCAAGGGACAGGGATTTATGAACACTGAAGCTTTCTTT

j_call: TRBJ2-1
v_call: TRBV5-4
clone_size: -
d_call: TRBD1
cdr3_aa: CASSSTGTGGLNEQFF
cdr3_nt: TGTGCCAGCAGCTCCACCGGGACAGGGGGCTTAAATGAGCAGTTCTTC

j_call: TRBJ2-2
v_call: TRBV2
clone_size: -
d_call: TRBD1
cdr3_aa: CASSRDSTGELFF
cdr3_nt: TGTGCCAGCAGTAGGGACAGCACCGGGGAGCTGTTTTTT

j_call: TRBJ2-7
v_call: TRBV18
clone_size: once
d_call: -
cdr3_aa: CASKKARQAYEQYF
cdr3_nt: TGTGCCAGCAAGAAAGCGAGACAGGCTTACGAGCAGTACTTC